Sequencing of this T cell receptor (beta chain) was carried out in a study of cytomegalovirus exposure and HLA in healthy donors. Findings of the study overall: Among the sequence variants, a highly shared cluster was likely an artifact of sequencing. Presence/absence analyses rested on an assumption that sequencing depth was roughly uniform across donors.

Details on this clone: What it binds is unknown.

The germline CDR1 and CDR2 sequences are SGDLS and YYNGEE. The CDR3 is 17 residues long. V dropped 0 bases and J dropped 0 bases, with 14 bases sitting between them. Amplification used 60 Vbeta primers and 13 Jbeta primers. TCRdb's copy holds only in-frame clones and misses some; the assay was immunoSEQ multiplex PCR. The table includes over 100,000 clones, roughly four fifths detected once. The V and J genes are TRBV9 and TRBJ2-3; D perhaps matches TRBD2 (6 bases). The TCR was taken from a male donor in good health and CMV-seronegative. The sample taken for sequencing was PBMCs. The CDR3 nucleotides are TGTGCCAGCAGCGTAGCCGGGACTGGTTCTAGCACAGATACGCAGTATTTT. This codes for CASSVAGTGSSTDTQYF.